These T cell receptor beta chains were read from a single sample in a study of shared clonotypes between healthy human individuals. Profiling relied on immunoSEQ multiplex PCR, and the TCRdb table lists in-frame clones only, not all of them. The data hold around 500,000 clones, with 79% observed a single time. The specimen sequenced was PBMCs. All receptors come from a woman between 40 and 50 years old in good health. Some clones in this sample may be carry-over from other donors' samples. Both conserved end residues are part of each CDR3. D genes are given only for firm matches. Expanded clones get a size class; other rows say once, few or many, or leave the size out.

d_call	clone_size	cdr3_length	v_call	j_call	cdr3_aa	cdr3_nt
NA	NA	15	TRBV9	TRBJ2-1	CASSPWGGWGGEQFF	TGTGCCAGCAGCCCTTGGGGAGGCTGGGGCGGTGAGCAGTTCTTC
NA	NA	11	TRBV7-9	TRBJ1-1	CASSRRTEAFF	TGTGCCAGCAGCCGCCGTACTGAAGCTTTCTTT
NA	NA	16	TRBV7-3	TRBJ2-7	CASSLMGTDLANGQYF	TGTGCCAGCAGCTTAATGGGGACCGATCTCGCAAATGGGCAGTACTTC
NA	NA	14	TRBV30	TRBJ2-2	CAWSPGLNTGELFF	TGTGCCTGGAGCCCCGGACTGAACACCGGGGAGCTGTTTTTT
NA	NA	12	TRBV12-5	TRBJ2-1	CASGLERGEQFF	TGTGCTAGTGGTTTGGAACGGGGTGAGCAGTTCTTC
NA	few	12	TRBV2	TRBJ2-3	CASSFSTDTQYF	TGTGCCAGCAGTTTCAGCACAGATACGCAGTATTTT
NA	NA	14	TRBV4-2	TRBJ2-4	CASSQDQTRNIQYF	TGTGCCAGCAGCCAAGACCAAACGAGGAACATTCAGTACTTC
NA	NA	12	TRBV11-3	TRBJ2-5	CASKGAGETQYF	TGTGCCAGCAAGGGCGCGGGGGAGACCCAGTACTTC
NA	NA	13	TRBV5-4	TRBJ2-2	CASSPGTTGELFF	TGTGCCAGCAGCCCGGGGACTACCGGGGAGCTGTTTTTT
NA	NA	18	TRBV18	TRBJ2-6	CASSQAGQRASGANVLTF	TGTGCCAGCTCACAAGCGGGACAGAGAGCCTCTGGGGCCAACGTCCTGACTTTC
NA	NA	16	TRBV28	TRBJ2-2	CASSLGGPLNTGELFF	TGTGCCAGCAGTTTGGGCGGGCCCTTGAACACCGGGGAGCTGTTTTTT
NA	NA	14	TRBV29-1	TRBJ2-1	CSAAGGVPYNEQFF	TGCAGCGCCGCGGGCGGGGTTCCCTACAATGAGCAGTTCTTC
TRBD1	few	15	TRBV7-2	TRBJ2-7	CASSLVGTGDDEQYF	TGTGCCAGCAGCTTAGTGGGCACAGGGGATGACGAGCAGTACTTC
NA	few	13	TRBV7-9	TRBJ1-2	CASSLVGWYGYTF	TGTGCCAGCAGCTTAGTAGGGTGGTATGGCTACACCTTC
NA	NA	15	TRBV5-1	TRBJ1-1	CASSLSGAVNTEAFF	TGCGCCAGCAGCTTATCGGGGGCGGTAAACACTGAAGCTTTCTTT
NA	once	13	TRBV6-6	TRBJ2-3	CASSYAIGDTQYF	TGTGCCAGCAGTTATGCGATCGGGGATACGCAGTATTTT
NA	NA	14	TRBV18	TRBJ1-3	CASSVGRGGNTIYF	TGTGCCAGCTCCGTTGGCAGGGGAGGAAACACCATATATTTT
TRBD1	NA	13	TRBV28	TRBJ1-4	CASRDRVTEKLFF	TGTGCCAGCAGGGACAGGGTGACTGAAAAACTGTTTTTT
NA	NA	13	TRBV10-3	TRBJ2-7	CAIAGGLLWEQYF	TGTGCCATCGCCGGGGGGCTGTTGTGGGAGCAGTACTTC
NA	NA	14	TRBV10-2	TRBJ2-1	CASSEVSAYNGQFF	TGCGCCAGCAGTGAGGTGTCGGCCTACAATGGGCAGTTCTTC
NA	NA	16	TRBV7-9	TRBJ2-3	CASSPPTSRATDTQYF	TGTGCCAGCAGCCCTCCGACTAGTCGCGCAACAGATACGCAGTATTTT
TRBD1	NA	18	TRBV30	TRBJ1-1	CAWSRSGTGTGGKAEAFF	TGTGCCTGGAGTCGATCCGGGACAGGTACAGGGGGGAAGGCCGAAGCTTTCTTT
NA	NA	14	TRBV27	TRBJ2-5	CASSLSAWGETQYF	TGTGCCAGCAGTCTCTCGGCCTGGGGGGAGACCCAGTACTTC
TRBD2	NA	18	TRBV28	TRBJ2-1	CASSQKVFLAGAYNEQFF	TGTGCCAGCAGCCAAAAGGTCTTTCTAGCGGGAGCTTACAATGAGCAGTTCTTC
TRBD1	NA	17	TRBV2	TRBJ2-1	CASSERDRYSSYNEQFF	TGTGCCAGCAGTGAACGGGACAGGTACAGCTCCTACAATGAGCAGTTCTTC
TRBD2	NA	16	TRBV6-6	TRBJ2-3	CASSYQGGGVTDTQYF	TGTGCCAGCAGTTACCAAGGTGGGGGGGTCACAGATACGCAGTATTTT
NA	NA	14	TRBV2	TRBJ1-5	CASSRDGENQPQHF	TGTGCCAGCAGTAGGGACGGGGAAAATCAGCCCCAGCATTTT
NA	NA	18	TRBV7-8	TRBJ1-4	CASSFFGGLLATNEKLFF	TGTGCCAGCAGCTTCTTCGGAGGGTTACTTGCAACTAATGAAAAACTGTTTTTT
NA	many	15	TRBV4-2	TRBJ2-5	CASSQDPRGEETQYF	TGTGCCAGCAGCCAAGATCCCAGGGGGGAAGAGACCCAGTACTTC
TRBD2	NA	17	TRBV11-2	TRBJ2-2	CASSLGWWGRDPGELFF	TGTGCCAGCAGCTTAGGATGGTGGGGGAGGGACCCCGGGGAGCTGTTTTTT
NA	NA	13	TRBV10-2	TRBJ2-7	CASSDGGPYEQYF	TGCGCCAGCAGTGACGGCGGACCCTACGAGCAGTACTTC
TRBD2	NA	14	TRBV10-1	TRBJ2-2	CASRAGGSTGELFF	TGCGCCAGCCGGGCGGGAGGGAGTACCGGGGAGCTGTTTTTT
NA	few	15	TRBV15	TRBJ2-7	CATSRGTDRTYEQYF	TGTGCCACCAGCAGAGGCACGGACAGAACCTACGAGCAGTACTTC